The 10 T cell receptor beta chains listed next were all sequenced from one sample in a study of T cell responses to AZD1222 COVID-19 vaccine. Method: immunoSEQ multiplex PCR; TCRdb's copy keeps in-frame clones and lacks some. The data hold 150,000 to 180,000 clones, with roughly nine tenths observed a single time. The sample here was peripheral blood, taken on day 0 of AZD1222 vaccination. The receptors shown here come from an adult in good health.

V gene TRBV28 combines with J gene TRBJ1-6, with 8 bases identical to TRBD1. Germline lookup yields CDR1 MDHEN and CDR2 SYDVKM. This CDR3 is 18 amino acids long. V trimming: 6 bases; J trimming: 3 bases; junction bases outside the gene matches: 13. The CDR3 DNA reads TGTGCCAGCAGCGACGGGACAGGCGGTCCAATCTATAATTCACCCCTCCACTTT. It specifies CASSDGTGGPIYNSPLHF.

This chain links TRBV6-2 or TRBV6-3 with TRBJ2-2, with unresolved D. CDR3 length: 11 residues. Germline lookup yields CDR1 MNHEY and CDR2 SVGEGT. V was cut by 1 base and J by 8 bases, with 2 bases left in between. CDR3 nucleotides: TGTGCCAGCAGTTACTGGGGGGAGCTGTTTTTT. Translation gives CASSYWGELFF.

V and J are TRBV4-2 and TRBJ2-4; 12 bases match TRBD1. V was pared by 0 bases and J by 7 bases, with 7 bases of the junction left unmatched. Looked up from germline, CDR1 is LGHNA and CDR2 is YNFKEQ. The CDR3 is made up of 17 amino acids. Here the CDR3 reads CASSQESGQGAVNIQYF. DNA for the CDR3: TGTGCCAGCAGCCAAGAATCGGGACAGGGGGCCGTCAACATTCAGTACTTC.

V and J are TRBV9 and TRBJ1-6, with D perhaps TRBD1 (5 bases). CDR3 length: 17 residues. Germline V lookup: CDR1 SGDLS, CDR2 YYNGEE. The V end lost 4 bases, the J end lost 0 bases, and 14 bases lay between the germline ends. The CDR3 region has the DNA TGTGCCAGCAGCCCCCTCGAGGGGAGCTCCTATAATTCACCCCTCCACTTT. Its protein product is CASSPLEGSSYNSPLHF. Variable domain in full (rest from reference TRBV9 and TRBJ1-6): DSGVTQTPKHLITATGQRVTLRCSPRSGDLSVYWYQQSLDQGLQFLIQYYNGEERAKGNILERFSAQQFPDLHSELNLSSLELGDSALYFCASSPLEGSSYNSPLHFGNGTRLTVT.

This sequence joins TRBV29-1 and TRBJ2-7; perhaps TRBD2 as D (5 bases). The CDR3 spans 12 residues. Germline V gene lookup returns CDR1 SQVTM and CDR2 ANQGSEA. Trimming removed 5 bases from V and 7 bases from J, with 15 bases in between. This CDR3 is CSVMSGSLEQYF. The DNA of the CDR3 is TGCAGCGTTATGTCGGGGAGTCTGGAGCAGTACTTC.

The chain carries TRBV10-2 and TRBJ2-7, with 9 bases fitting TRBD2. The V segment lost 6 bases and the J segment 7 bases; nucleotides outside the gene matches: 10. CDR1 is WSHSY, CDR2 SAAADI, per germline. The CDR3 has 14 amino acids. This CDR3 is CASSLAGAPGEQYF. The CDR3 DNA follows: TGCGCCAGCAGCTTAGCGGGGGCGCCGGGGGAGCAGTACTTC.

This chain joins TRBV6-5 and TRBJ2-7; D uncertain. The CDR3 extends over 13 amino acids. Trimming took off 7 bases at V and 4 bases at J, with 14 bases between the two ends. Germline V lookup: CDR1 MNHEY, CDR2 SVGAGI. The CDR3 DNA is TGTGCCAGCATCTCAGTCCTAGATTACGAGCAGTACTTC. It specifies CASISVLDYEQYF.

The chain combines TRBV7-2 with TRBJ1-2, with D unresolved. The CDR3 runs to 13 residues. Germline CDR1 is SGHTA and CDR2 is FQGNSA. The V end lost 6 bases, the J end lost 7 bases, and 15 bases lay between the germline ends. This CDR3 reads CASREANAGGYTF. The CDR3 coding sequence is TGTGCCAGCAGGGAAGCCAACGCCGGTGGCTACACCTTC. Full variable domain (outside the CDR3, taken from reference TRBV7-2 and TRBJ1-2): GAGVSQSPSNKVTEKGKDVELRCDPISGHTALYWYRQSLGQGLEFLIYFQGNSAPDKSGLPSDRFSAERTGGSVSTLTIQRTQQEDSAVYLCASREANAGGYTFGSGTRLTVV.

The J gene is TRBJ1-4, the V gene TRBV6-5, with D tentatively TRBD1 (5 bases). Germline loops: CDR1 MNHEY, CDR2 SVGAGI. V gave up 2 bases and J gave up 7 bases, with 14 bases separating them. This CDR3 is built from 15 residues. CDR3 loop: CASSYTGVGGEKLFF. CDR3 DNA sequence: TGTGCCAGCAGTTACACAGGTGTTGGAGGTGAAAAACTGTTTTTT.

The chain combines TRBV3-1 (or the pseudogene TRBV3-2) with TRBJ2-5; 8 bases fit TRBD2. Germline V gene sequence: CDR1 LGHDT, CDR2 YNNKEL (reference sequence). The CDR3 length is 15 residues. V lost 2 bases, J lost 5 bases, and 7 bases stayed unmatched. The CDR3 spells CASSQRGLAAETQYF. As DNA, the CDR3 is TGTGCCAGCAGCCAACGAGGACTAGCTGCGGAGACCCAGTACTTC.